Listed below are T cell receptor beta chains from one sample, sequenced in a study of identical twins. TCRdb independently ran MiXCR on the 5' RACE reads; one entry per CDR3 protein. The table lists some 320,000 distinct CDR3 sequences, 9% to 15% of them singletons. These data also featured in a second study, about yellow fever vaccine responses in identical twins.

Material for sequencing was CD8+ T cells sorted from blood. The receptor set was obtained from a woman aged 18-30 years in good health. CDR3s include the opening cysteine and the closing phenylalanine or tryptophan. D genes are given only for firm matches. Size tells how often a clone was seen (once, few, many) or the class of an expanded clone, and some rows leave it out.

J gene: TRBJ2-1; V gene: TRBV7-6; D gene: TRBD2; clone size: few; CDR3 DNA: TGTGCCAGCAGCCAGAGGGACTACATTTCTAACAATGAGCAGTTCTTC; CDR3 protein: CASSQRDYISNNEQFF
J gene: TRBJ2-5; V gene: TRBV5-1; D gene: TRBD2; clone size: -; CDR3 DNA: TGCGCCAGCAGCTTTGGGGGACTAGCGTGGGAGACCCAGTACTTC; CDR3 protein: CASSFGGLAWETQYF
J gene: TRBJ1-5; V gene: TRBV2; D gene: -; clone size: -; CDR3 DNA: TGTGCCAGCAGTGGAGGCCAGTATATCCAGCATTTT; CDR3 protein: CASSGGQYIQHF
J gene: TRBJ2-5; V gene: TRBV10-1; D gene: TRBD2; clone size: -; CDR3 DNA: TGCGCCAGCAGTGGTTCTAGCGGGGGATACGAAGAGACCCAGTACTTC; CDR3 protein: CASSGSSGGYEETQYF
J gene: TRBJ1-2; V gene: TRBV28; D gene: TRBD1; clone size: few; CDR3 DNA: TGTGCCAGCAGTTCCCTCACAGGGGGCGAAAATGGCTACACCTTC; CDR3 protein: CASSSLTGGENGYTF
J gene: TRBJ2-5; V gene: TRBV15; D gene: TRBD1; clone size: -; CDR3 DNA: TGTGCCACCAGCAGGCTGGGGGACAGTGCTGGAGAGACCCAGTACTTC; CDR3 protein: CATSRLGDSAGETQYF
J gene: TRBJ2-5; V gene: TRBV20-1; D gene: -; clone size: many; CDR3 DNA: TGCAGTGTCCGAGACGCTTCTCGAAAGACCCAGTACTTC; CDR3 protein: CSVRDASRKTQYF
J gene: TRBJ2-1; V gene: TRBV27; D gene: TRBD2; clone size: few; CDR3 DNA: TGTGCCAGCAGTTACGGACTAGCGGGAGCCAATGAGCAGTTCTTC; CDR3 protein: CASSYGLAGANEQFF
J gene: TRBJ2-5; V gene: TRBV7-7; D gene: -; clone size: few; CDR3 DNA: TGTGCCAGCAGCCAGACGGGATACAAAGAGACCCAGTACTTC; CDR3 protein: CASSQTGYKETQYF
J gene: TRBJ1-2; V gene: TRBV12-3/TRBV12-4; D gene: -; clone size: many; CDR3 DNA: TGTGCCACCTCAGGGACCCCAGGGCACACCTTC; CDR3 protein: CATSGTPGHTF
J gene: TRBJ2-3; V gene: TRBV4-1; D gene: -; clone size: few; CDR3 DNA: TGCGCCAGCAGCTCCGAAGGATACACAGATACGCAGTATTTT; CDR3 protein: CASSSEGYTDTQYF
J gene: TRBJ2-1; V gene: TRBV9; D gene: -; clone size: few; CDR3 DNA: TGTGCCAGCAGCCCCCACCAGGACTCCTACAATGAGCAGTTCTTC; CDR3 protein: CASSPHQDSYNEQFF
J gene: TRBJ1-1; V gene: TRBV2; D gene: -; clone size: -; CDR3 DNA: TGTGCCAGCGGGGGCGGAATGAACACTGAAGCTTTCTTT; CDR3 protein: CASGGGMNTEAFF
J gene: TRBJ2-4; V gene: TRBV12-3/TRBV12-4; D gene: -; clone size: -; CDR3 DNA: TGTGCCAGCAGTGGGTCAAACCAAAACATTCAGTACTTC; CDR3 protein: CASSGSNQNIQYF
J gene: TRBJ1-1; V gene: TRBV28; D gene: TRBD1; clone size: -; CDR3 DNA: TGTGCCAGCACGGAACAGGGGTTGTTGACTGAAGCTTTCTTT; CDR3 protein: CASTEQGLLTEAFF
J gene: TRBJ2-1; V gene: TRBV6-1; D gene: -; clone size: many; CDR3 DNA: TGTGCCAGCAGTCGGTTCGACAGGCCCGGAAAGATTGACAATGAGCAGTTCTTC; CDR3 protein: CASSRFDRPGKIDNEQFF